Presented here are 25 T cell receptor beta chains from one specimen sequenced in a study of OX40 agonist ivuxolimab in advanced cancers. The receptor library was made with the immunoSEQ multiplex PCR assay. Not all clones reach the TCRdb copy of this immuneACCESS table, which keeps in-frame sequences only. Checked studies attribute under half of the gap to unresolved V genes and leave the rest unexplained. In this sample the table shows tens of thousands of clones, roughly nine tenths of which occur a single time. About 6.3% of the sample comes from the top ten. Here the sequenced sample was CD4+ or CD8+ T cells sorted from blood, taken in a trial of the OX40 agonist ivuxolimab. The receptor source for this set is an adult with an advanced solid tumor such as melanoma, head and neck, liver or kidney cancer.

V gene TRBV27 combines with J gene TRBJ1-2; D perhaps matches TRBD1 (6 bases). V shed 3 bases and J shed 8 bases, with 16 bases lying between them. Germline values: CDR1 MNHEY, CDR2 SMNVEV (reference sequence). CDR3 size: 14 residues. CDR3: CASSFLSRGGGYTF. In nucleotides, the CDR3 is TGTGCCAGCAGTTTCCTCTCTCGAGGGGGGGGCTACACCTTC.

CDR3 nucleotides: TGTGCCAGCAGTTACTCGTCAGGCCCCGGGTCTCAGCCCCAGCATTTT. As protein: CASSYSSGPGSQPQHF. J is TRBJ1-5 and V is TRBV6-5; no reliable D call. CDR3 size: 16 residues. The V gene's germline CDR1 is MNHEY and CDR2 SVGAGI. V was pared by 0 bases and J by 6 bases, with 15 bases between.

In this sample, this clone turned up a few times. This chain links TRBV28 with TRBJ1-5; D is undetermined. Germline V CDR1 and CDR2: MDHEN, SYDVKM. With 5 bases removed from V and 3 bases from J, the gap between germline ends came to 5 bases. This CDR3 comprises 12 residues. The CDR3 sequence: CASSPLNQPQHF. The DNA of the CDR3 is TGTGCCAGCAGTCCACTCAATCAGCCCCAGCATTTT.

The CDR3 DNA is TGTGCCAGCAGTTTCTCATGGGTTGGAAACACCATATATTTT. This codes for CASSFSWVGNTIYF. The chain recombines TRBV7-9 with TRBJ1-3; D is uncertain. Trimming shortened V by 6 bases and J by 3 bases, and 12 bases separated the two germline ends. Germline assignment: CDR1 SEHNR and CDR2 FQNEAQ (reference sequence). The CDR3 covers 14 residues.

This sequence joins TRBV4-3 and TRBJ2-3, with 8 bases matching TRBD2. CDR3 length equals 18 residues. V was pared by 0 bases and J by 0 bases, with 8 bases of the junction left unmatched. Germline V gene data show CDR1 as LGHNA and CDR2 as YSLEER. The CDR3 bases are TGCGCCAGCAGCCAAGACGTCCTAGCGGGCGCTAGCACAGATACGCAGTATTTT. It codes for CASSQDVLAGASTDTQYF.

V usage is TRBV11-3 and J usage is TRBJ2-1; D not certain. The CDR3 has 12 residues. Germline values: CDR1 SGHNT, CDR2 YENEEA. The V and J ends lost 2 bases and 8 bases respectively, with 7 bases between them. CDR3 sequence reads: CASSLSGDEQFF. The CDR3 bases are TGTGCCAGCAGCTTATCAGGCGATGAGCAGTTCTTC.

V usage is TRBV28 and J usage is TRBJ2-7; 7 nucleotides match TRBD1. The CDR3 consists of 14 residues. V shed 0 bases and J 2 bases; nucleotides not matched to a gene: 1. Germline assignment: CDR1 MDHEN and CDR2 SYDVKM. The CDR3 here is CASSLWTGPYEQYF. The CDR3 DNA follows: TGTGCCAGCAGTTTATGGACAGGGCCCTACGAGCAGTACTTC.

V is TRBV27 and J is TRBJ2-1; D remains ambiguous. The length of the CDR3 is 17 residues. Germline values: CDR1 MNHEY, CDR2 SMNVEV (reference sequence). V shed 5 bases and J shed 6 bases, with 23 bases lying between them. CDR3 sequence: CASSPIPLLRAGNEQFF. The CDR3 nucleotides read TGTGCCAGCAGTCCTATCCCCCTATTAAGAGCAGGCAATGAGCAGTTCTTC.

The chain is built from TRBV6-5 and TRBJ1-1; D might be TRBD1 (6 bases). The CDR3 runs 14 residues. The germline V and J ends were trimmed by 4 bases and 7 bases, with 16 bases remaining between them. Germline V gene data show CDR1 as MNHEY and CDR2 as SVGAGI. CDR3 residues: CASSSWKQGFEAFF. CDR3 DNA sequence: TGTGCCAGCAGTTCATGGAAACAGGGTTTTGAAGCTTTCTTT.

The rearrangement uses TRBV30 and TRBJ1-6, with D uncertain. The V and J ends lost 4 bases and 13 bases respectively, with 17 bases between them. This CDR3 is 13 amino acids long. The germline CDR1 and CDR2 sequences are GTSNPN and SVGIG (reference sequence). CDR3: CAWNLGDFSPLHF. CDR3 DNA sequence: TGTGCCTGGAATCTAGGTGACTTCAGCCCCCTCCACTTT.

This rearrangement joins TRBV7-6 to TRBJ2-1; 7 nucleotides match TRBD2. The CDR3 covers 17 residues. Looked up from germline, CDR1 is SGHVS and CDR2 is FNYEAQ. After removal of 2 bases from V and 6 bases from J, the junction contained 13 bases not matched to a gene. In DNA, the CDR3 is TGTGCCAGCAGCTTAATGACCGGCGGGAGAGGAGGCAATGAGCAGTTCTTC. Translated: CASSLMTGGRGGNEQFF.

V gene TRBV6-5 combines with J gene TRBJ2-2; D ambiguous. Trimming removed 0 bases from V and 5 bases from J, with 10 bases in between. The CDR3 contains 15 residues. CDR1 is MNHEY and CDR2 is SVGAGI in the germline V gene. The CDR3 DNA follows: TGTGCCAGCAGTTACTCGAAGCGTGGAACCGGGGAGCTGTTTTTT. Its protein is CASSYSKRGTGELFF.

The CDR3 bases are TGTGCCAGCAAGGGAATGGCGGGAGTGAAAGAGACCCAGTACTTC. It translates to CASKGMAGVKETQYF. V is TRBV6-1 and J is TRBJ2-5; 7 nucleotides match TRBD2. CDR1 MNHNS and CDR2 SASEGT come from the germline V gene. The CDR3 spans 15 residues. The junction had 11 bases not matched to a gene; V was cut back by 7 bases and J by 3 bases.

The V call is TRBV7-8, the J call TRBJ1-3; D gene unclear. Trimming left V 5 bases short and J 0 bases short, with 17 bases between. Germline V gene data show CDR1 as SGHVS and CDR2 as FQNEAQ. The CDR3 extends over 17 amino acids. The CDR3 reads CASSEETINFSGNTIYF. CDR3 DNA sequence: TGTGCCAGCAGCGAAGAGACCATCAACTTCTCTGGAAACACCATATATTTT.

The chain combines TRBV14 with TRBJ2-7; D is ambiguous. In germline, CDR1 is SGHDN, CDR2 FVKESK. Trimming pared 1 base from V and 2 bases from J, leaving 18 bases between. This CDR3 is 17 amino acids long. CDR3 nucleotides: TGTGCCAGCAGCCAAGCAGCAGGTATCGATGGTACCTACGAGCAGTACTTC. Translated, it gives CASSQAAGIDGTYEQYF. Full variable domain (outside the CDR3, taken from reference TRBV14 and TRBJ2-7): EAGVTQFPSHSVIEKGQTVTLRCDPISGHDNLYWYRRVMGKEIKFLLHFVKESKQDESGMPNNRFLAERTGGTYSTLKVQPAELEDSGVYFCASSQAAGIDGTYEQYFGPGTRLTVT.

The CDR3: CAISERTDSNQPQHF. The DNA of the CDR3 is TGTGCCATCAGTGAGAGGACGGATAGCAATCAGCCCCAGCATTTT. The chain has TRBV10-3 and TRBJ1-5; D ambiguous. V dropped 2 bases and J dropped 0 bases, with 8 bases sitting between them. Germline CDR1 and CDR2: ENHRY and SYGVKD. The CDR3 contains 15 residues.

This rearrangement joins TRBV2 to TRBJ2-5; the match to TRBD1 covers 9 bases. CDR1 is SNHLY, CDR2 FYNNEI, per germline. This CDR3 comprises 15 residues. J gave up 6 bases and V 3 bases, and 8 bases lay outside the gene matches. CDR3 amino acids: CASSDQGQGQKTQYF. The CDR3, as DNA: TGTGCCAGCAGTGACCAAGGACAGGGGCAAAAGACCCAGTACTTC.

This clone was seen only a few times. As DNA, the CDR3 is TGTGCCAGCAGAGGTCGCAGCTTAAGCTCCTACGAGCAGTACTTC. Translated, it gives CASRGRSLSSYEQYF. The chain recombines TRBV6-6 with TRBJ2-7, with D uncertain. The germline V and J ends were trimmed by 6 bases and 0 bases, with 15 bases remaining between them. From germline, CDR1 is MNHNY and CDR2 SVGAGI (reference sequence). The CDR3 has 15 amino acids.

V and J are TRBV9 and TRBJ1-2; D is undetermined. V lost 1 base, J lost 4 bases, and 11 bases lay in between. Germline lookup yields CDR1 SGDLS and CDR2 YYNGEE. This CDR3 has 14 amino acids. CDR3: CASSVNTGGYGYTF. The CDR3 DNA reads TGTGCCAGCAGCGTAAACACCGGAGGCTATGGCTACACCTTC.

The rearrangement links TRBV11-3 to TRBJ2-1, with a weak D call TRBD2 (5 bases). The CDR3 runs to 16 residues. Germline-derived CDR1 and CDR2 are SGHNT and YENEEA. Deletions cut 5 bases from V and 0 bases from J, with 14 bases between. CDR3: CASSRGSQSSYNEQFF. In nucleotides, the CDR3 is TGTGCCAGCAGCCGGGGTTCCCAGAGCTCCTACAATGAGCAGTTCTTC. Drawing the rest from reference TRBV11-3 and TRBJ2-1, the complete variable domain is EAGVVQSPRYKIIEKKQPVAFWCNPISGHNTLYWYLQNLGQGPELLIRYENEEAVDDSQLPKDRFSAERLKGVDSTLKIQPAELGDSAVYLCASSRGSQSSYNEQFFGPGTRLTVL.

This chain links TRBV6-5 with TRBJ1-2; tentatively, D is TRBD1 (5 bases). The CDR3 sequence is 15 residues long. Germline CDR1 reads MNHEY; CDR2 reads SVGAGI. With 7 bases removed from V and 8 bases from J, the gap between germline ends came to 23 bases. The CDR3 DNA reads TGTGCCAGCACCTACTTAGGCGCAGGGTCTTTAGGCTACACCTTC. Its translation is CASTYLGAGSLGYTF.

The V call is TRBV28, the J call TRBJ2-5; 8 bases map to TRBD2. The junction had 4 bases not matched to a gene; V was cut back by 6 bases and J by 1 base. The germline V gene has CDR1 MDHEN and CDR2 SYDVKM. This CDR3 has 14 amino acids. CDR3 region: CASSLLAAQETQYF. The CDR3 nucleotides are TGTGCCAGCAGCCTACTAGCGGCCCAAGAGACCCAGTACTTC.

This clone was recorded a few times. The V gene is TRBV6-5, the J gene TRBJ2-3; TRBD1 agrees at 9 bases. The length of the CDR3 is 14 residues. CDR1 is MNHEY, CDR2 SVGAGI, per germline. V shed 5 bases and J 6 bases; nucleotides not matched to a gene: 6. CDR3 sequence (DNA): TGTGCCAGCAGTCCCTTCACAGGGGGCGATACGCAGTATTTT. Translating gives CASSPFTGGDTQYF.

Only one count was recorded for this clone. The CDR3 spells CASRTSGRGEGSTDTQYF. For the CDR3, the DNA is TGTGCCAGCCGGACTAGCGGGAGAGGGGAGGGGTCCACAGATACGCAGTATTTT. The rearrangement uses TRBV28 and TRBJ2-3; 13 nucleotides line up with TRBD2. Trimming took 8 bases from V and 2 from J; bases not matched to a gene: 13. From germline, CDR1 is MDHEN and CDR2 SYDVKM. There are 18 residues in the CDR3.

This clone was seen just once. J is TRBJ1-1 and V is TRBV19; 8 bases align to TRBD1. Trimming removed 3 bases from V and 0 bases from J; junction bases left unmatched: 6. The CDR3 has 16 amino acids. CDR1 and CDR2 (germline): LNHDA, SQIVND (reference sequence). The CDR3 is CASSIGQGGLNTEAFF. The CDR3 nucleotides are TGTGCCAGTAGTATTGGACAGGGAGGCCTGAACACTGAAGCTTTCTTT.